The present T cell receptor (beta chain) was sequenced within a study of blood T cell repertoires in COVID-19. Study as a whole: Whether acute or convalescent, the COVID-19 samples came from the United States, Italy and Spain. Sources were T cells, B-cell-depleted T cells, or PBMCs; the material itself was cDNA or gDNA.

Germline-derived CDR1 and CDR2 are LGHDT and YNNKEL (reference sequence). CDR3 length equals 17 residues. V lost 3 bases to trimming and J lost 2 bases, with 16 bases between them. Produced via immunoSEQ multiplex PCR; TCRdb's table is partial and in-frame only. The table records nearly 60,000 clones, 90% of them present only once. The chain links TRBV3-1 (or the pseudogene TRBV3-2) to TRBJ2-2, with a possible D match to TRBD1 (6 bases). The TCR originated in a man in his sixties with active COVID-19. Source material: peripheral blood. The CDR3 bases are TGTGCCAGCAGCCACGACAGGAATTTGCTAAACACCGGGGAGCTGTTTTTT. Protein: CASSHDRNLLNTGELFF.